This T cell receptor beta chain was identified in a study of blood T cells in healthy people across ages. Aged roughly 6 to 90, donors were systemically healthy Caucasians from Russia. Isolated per sample were at least 7 million PBMCs. V was cut by 7 bases and J by 1 base, with 17 bases left in between. This CDR3 contains 15 residues. Germline values: CDR1 SEHNR, CDR2 FQNEAQ (reference sequence). Study conclusions and caveats: Total diversity from one million sequenced T cells was likely underestimated.

A second PCR of about 7 to 11 cycles used a sample-barcoded 5' primer and a J-beta primer mix. Via MiXCR, TCRdb re-called the 5' RACE reads, giving one row per CDR3 protein. The sample yields 890,000 or so distinct CDR3 sequences, less than 80% seen once. This clonotype was seen a handful of times. Its antigen is unidentified. The TCR originated in a man between 25 and 39 years old in good health. Input material: blood. The gene calls are TRBV7-9 and TRBJ2-7; no clear D gene. The CDR3 sequence is CASNVPAGNSYEQYF. CDR3 coding DNA: TGTGCCAGCAACGTACCGGCAGGAAATTCCTACGAGCAGTACTTC.